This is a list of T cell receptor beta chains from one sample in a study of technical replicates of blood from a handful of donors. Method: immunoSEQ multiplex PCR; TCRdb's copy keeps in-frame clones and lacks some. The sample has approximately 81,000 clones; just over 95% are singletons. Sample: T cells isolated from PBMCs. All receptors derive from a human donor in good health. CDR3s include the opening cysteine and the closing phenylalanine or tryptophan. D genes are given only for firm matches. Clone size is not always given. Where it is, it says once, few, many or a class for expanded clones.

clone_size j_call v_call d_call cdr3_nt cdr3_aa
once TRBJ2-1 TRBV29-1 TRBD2 TGCAGCGCCTCTAGCGGGAGGGCCGCAAATGAGCAGTTCTTC CSASSGRAANEQFF
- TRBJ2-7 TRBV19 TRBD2 TGTGCCAGTAGTATCAGCGGGAGGCTAGAGCAGTACTTC CASSISGRLEQYF
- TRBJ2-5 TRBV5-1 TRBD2 TGCGCCAGCAGCCTAGGACTAGATTCCTCCATGGAGACCCAGTACTTC CASSLGLDSSMETQYF
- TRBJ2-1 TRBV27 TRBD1 TGTGCCAGCAGTGAGGGACAGGTAACTTCCTACAATGAGCAGTTCTTC CASSEGQVTSYNEQFF
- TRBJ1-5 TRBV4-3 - TGCGCCAGCAGCCAAGACGGGGGGAGCAATCAGCCCCAGCATTTT CASSQDGGSNQPQHF
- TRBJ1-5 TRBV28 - TGTGCCAGCAGTTTACAGACTGCCAGCAATCAGCCCCAGCATTTT CASSLQTASNQPQHF
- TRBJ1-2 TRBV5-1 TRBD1 TGCGCCAGCAGCCCCGGGACAGGGTGGATTAATGGCTACACCTTC CASSPGTGWINGYTF
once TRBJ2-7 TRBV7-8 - TGTGCCAGCAGTCCGGCAGGGTACGAGCAGTACTTC CASSPAGYEQYF
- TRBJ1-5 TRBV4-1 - TGCGCCAGCAGCCACCGACTCGGCAATCAGCCCCAGCATTTT CASSHRLGNQPQHF
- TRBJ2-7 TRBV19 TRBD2 TGTGCCAGTAGTTGGGGCGGGAGTAACTACGAGCAGTACTTC CASSWGGSNYEQYF
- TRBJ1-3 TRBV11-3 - TGTGCCAGCAGCAACCCCGGGCCGGGGACTTTCTCTGGAAACACCATATATTTT CASSNPGPGTFSGNTIYF
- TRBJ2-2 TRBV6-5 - TGTGCCAGCAGTTACTCGGCAGGGGTTAACACCGGGGAGCTGTTTTTT CASSYSAGVNTGELFF
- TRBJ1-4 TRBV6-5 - TGTGCCAGCTCTTACAGCGGGGAAAAACTGTTTTTT CASSYSGEKLFF
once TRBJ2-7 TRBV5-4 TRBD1 TGTGCCAGCAGCTGGGGAGACAGGGGCAGATACGAGCAGTACTTC CASSWGDRGRYEQYF
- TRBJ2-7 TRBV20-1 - TGCAGTGCTAAGACAGGCTACGAGCAGTACTTC CSAKTGYEQYF
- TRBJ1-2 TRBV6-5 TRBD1 TGTGCCAGCAGGACAGGGATAGAAGGCTACACCTTC CASRTGIEGYTF
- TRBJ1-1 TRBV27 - TGTGCCAGCAGTTTTACCCCGTACGGGAGAACTGAAGCTTTCTTT CASSFTPYGRTEAFF